The subject of this entry is one TCR beta chain. Its target is not known. Preparation of the TCRbeta library involved a method that used unique molecular identifiers. One entry per CDR3 protein results from TCRdb running MiXCR on the PCR reads. Among more than 400,000 distinct CDR3 sequences listed, over 40% were seen once. This record belongs to a study of T-cell reconstitution after alpha-beta-depleted transplantation in children. The CDR3 is 9 residues long. V was clipped by 7 bases and J by 12 bases, with 13 bases between them. CDR1 and CDR2 from the germline V gene are SQVTM and ANQGSEA. General study findings and limits: Surviving recipient T cells and thymic progenitors produced the high day-60 TCRbeta diversity seen in some patients. Where alpha-beta T cells came from about two months after transplant was reportedly several hundred expanded graft clones. T-cell numbers and diversity, one year after transplant, stemmed largely from T cells that were newly produced.

The receptor was derived from a girl aged 2 to 9 with aplastic anemia, due to receive a stem cell transplant. V and J are TRBV29-1 and TRBJ2-7; a possible D gene is TRBD1 (6 bases). This specimen consisted of PBMCs, obtained before TCRalphabeta/CD19-depleted stem cell transplant. The CDR3 DNA reads TGCAGCGGCAGGGGCGTGAGGTACTTC. It codes for CSGRGVRYF.